This T cell receptor beta chain was obtained from a study of control samples from healthy donors and cancer patients. Here immunoSEQ multiplex PCR was the method, and the copy in TCRdb shows in-frame clones only, minus some. The sample carries under 300,000 clones, about 80% recorded once. This clone was observed once. The V and J ends lost 7 bases and 1 base respectively, with 16 bases between them. Looked up from germline, CDR1 is GTSNPN and CDR2 is SVGIG (reference sequence). The CDR3 is made up of 14 amino acids. This clonotype was obtained from a woman aged 55 to 70 with lung cancer. This chain joins TRBV30 and TRBJ1-1; D remains ambiguous. Sequenced sample: PBMCs. The CDR3: CASTHQSGNTEAFF. DNA of the CDR3: TGTGCCTCTACGCACCAGAGCGGGAACACTGAAGCTTTCTTT.